This T cell receptor beta chain was captured by sequencing in a study of cytotoxic CD8 clonotypes in ibrutinib-treated CLL. This clone appeared a single time. No antigen is known for it. The authors obtained roughly 2 micrograms of genomic DNA from cryopreserved PBMCs for TCR beta libraries. Study-wide results and limits: Baseline levels of clonality went above those of age-matched healthy donors and moved with circulating CD8+ T-cell counts. Having risen at ibrutinib response, clonality had fallen back toward baseline by progression. There were few public clonotypes, and on treatment they contracted or stayed stable.

Here immunoSEQ multiplex PCR was the method, and the copy in TCRdb shows in-frame clones only, minus some. The sample has approximately 200,000 clones, about 72% seen once. V lost 0 bases and J 8 bases, leaving 10 bases between the germline ends. The CDR3 contains 13 residues. The V gene's germline CDR1 is SGDLS and CDR2 YYNGEE. Sequenced material: PBMCs, taken after 24 months of ibrutinib treatment. This clonotype was obtained from a human donor with chronic lymphocytic leukemia. The chain combines TRBV9 with TRBJ2-3; possible D gene TRBD2, 5 bases. CDR3 amino acids: CASSVGEWVTQYF. The CDR3 DNA reads as TGTGCCAGCAGCGTAGGGGAGTGGGTTACGCAGTATTTT.